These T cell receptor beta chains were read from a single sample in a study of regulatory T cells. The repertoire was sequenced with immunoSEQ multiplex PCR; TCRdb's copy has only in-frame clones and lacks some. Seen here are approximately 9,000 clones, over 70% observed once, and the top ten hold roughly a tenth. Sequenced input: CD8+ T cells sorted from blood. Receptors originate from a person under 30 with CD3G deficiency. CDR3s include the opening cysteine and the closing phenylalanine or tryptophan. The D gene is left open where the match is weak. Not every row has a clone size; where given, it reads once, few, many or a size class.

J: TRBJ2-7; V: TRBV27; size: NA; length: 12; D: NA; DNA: TGTGCCAGCAGCCCCGACGGTCTGCAGCAGTACTTC; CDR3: CASSPDGLQQYF
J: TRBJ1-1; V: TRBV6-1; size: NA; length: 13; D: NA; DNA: TGTGCCAGCAGTGCTCACAGGGCCCTGGAGGCTTTCTTT; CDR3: CASSAHRALEAFF
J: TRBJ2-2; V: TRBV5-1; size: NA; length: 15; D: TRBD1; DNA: TGCGCCAGCAGCCGCGGGACAGGGGGCACCGGGGAGCTGTTTTTT; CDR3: CASSRGTGGTGELFF
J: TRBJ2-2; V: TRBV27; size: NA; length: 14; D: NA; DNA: TGTGCCAGCAGTGTCAATGGCCCACCCGGGGAGCTGTTTTTT; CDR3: CASSVNGPPGELFF
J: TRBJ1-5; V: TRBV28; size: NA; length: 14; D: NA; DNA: TGTGCCAGCAGCTTCGGGACCGGGAGAGGTATCCAGCATTTT; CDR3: CASSFGTGRGIQHF
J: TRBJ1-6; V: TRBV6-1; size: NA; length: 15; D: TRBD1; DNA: TGTGCCAGCAGCCCCCGTGGGACAGGGTGGACACCCCTCCACTTT; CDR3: CASSPRGTGWTPLHF
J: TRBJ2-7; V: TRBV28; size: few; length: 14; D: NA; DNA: TGTGCCAGCAGTTGGGGGACGGAATCCTACGAGCAGTACTTC; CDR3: CASSWGTESYEQYF
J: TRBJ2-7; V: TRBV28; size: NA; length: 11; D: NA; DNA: TGTGCCAGCAGTAGGGGTTACGAGCAGTACTTC; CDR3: CASSRGYEQYF
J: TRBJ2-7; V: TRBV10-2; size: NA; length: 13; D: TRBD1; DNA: TGCGCCAGCAGGGGGGACAGTCCCCACGAGCAGTACTTC; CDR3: CASRGDSPHEQYF
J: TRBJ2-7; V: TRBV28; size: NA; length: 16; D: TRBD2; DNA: TGTGCCAGCAGTTCTAGGGGAGCGGGAGTTAACGACGAGCAGTACTTC; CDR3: CASSSRGAGVNDEQYF
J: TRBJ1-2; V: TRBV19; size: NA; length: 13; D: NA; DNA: TGTGCCACCCGCGAGCCGGGGGAGTATGGCTACACCTTC; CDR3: CATREPGEYGYTF
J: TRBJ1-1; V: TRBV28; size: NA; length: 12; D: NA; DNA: TGTGCCAGCAGCCTCGACGCCACTGAAGCTTTCTTT; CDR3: CASSLDATEAFF
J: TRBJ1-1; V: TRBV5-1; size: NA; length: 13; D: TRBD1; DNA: TGCGCCAGCAGCTTTGGACAGGGCACTGAAGCTTTCTTT; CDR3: CASSFGQGTEAFF
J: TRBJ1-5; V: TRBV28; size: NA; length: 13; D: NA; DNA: TGTGCCAGCAGTGAGACAAGCAATCAGCCCCAGCATTTT; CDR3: CASSETSNQPQHF
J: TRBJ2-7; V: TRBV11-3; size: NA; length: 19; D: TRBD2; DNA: TGTGCCAGCAGCAGCAGACTCGGGACTAGCGGGAGGATCTCCTACGAGCAGTACTTC; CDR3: CASSSRLGTSGRISYEQYF
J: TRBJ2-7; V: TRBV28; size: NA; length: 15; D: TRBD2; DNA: TGTGCCAGCACCCCGGTAGCGGGGCCCTCCTACGAGCAGTACTTC; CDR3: CASTPVAGPSYEQYF
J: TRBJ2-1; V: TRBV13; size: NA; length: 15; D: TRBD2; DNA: TGTGCCAGCAGCTCTAGCGGGAGCTCCTACAATGAGCAGTTCTTC; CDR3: CASSSSGSSYNEQFF
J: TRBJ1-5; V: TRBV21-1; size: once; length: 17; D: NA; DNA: TGTGCCAGCAGCAAAGTGGACAGGGGTCGATTTAATCAGCCCCAGCATTTT; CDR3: CASSKVDRGRFNQPQHF
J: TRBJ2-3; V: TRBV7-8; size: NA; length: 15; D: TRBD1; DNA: TGTGCCAGCAGCCTCATGACAGGGGGATCAGATACGCAGTATTTT; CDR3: CASSLMTGGSDTQYF
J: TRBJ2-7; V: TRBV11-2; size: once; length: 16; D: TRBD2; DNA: TGTGCCAGCAGCTCCGGTATGGGACTAGCGGCCTACGAGCAGTACTTC; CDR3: CASSSGMGLAAYEQYF
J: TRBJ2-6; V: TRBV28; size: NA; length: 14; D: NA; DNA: TGTGCCAGCAGCCGGAGCTCTGGGGCCAACGTCCTGACTTTC; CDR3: CASSRSSGANVLTF
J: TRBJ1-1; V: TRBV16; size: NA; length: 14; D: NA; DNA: TGTGCCAGCAGCCAATCGGAGTCCCAGGGGGAAGCTTTCTTT; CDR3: CASSQSESQGEAFF
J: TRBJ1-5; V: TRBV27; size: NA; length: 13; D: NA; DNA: TGTGCCAGCAGTTTGGGGGTCCATCAGCCCCAGCATTTT; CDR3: CASSLGVHQPQHF
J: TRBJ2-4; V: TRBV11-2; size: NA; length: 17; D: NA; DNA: TGTGCCAGCAGCTTAGATAGCGGTCGCCCAGCCAAAAACATTCAGTACTTC; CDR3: CASSLDSGRPAKNIQYF
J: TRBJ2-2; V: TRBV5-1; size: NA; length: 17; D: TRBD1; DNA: TGCGCCAGCAGCTCATTCACTGGACAGGGAGTAACCGGGGAGCTGTTTTTT; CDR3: CASSSFTGQGVTGELFF
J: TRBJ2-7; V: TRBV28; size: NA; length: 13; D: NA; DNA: TGTGCCAGCAGTGCCTCGGTGTCCTACGAGCAGTACTTC; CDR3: CASSASVSYEQYF
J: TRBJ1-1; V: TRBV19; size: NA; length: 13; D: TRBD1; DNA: TGTGCCAGTAGTCCGGACACAGGGGCTGAAGCTTTCTTT; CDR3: CASSPDTGAEAFF
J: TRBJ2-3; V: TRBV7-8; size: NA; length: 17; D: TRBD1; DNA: TGTGCCAGCAGCTTAACTCGGACAGGGCCGTCCACAGATACGCAGTATTTT; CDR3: CASSLTRTGPSTDTQYF
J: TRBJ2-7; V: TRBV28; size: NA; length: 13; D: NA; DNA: TGTGCCAGCAGGGGCGGCGCTTCCTACGAGCAGTACTTC; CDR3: CASRGGASYEQYF
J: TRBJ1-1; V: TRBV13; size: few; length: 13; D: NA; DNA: TGTGCCAGCAGGGGCCGAATGAACACTGAAGCTTTCTTT; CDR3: CASRGRMNTEAFF
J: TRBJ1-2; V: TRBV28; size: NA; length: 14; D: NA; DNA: TGTGCCAGCAGTTTCGGTACAGGAGGAGATGGCTACACCTTC; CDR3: CASSFGTGGDGYTF
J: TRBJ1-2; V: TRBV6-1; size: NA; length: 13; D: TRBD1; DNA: TGTGCCAGCAGTACGGACAGGCCATATGGCTACACCTTC; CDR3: CASSTDRPYGYTF
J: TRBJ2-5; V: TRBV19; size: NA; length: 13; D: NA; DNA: TGTGCCAGTAGCCGGCGAGGCTGGGAGACCCAGTACTTC; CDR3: CASSRRGWETQYF
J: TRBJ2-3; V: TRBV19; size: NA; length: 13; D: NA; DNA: TGTGCCAGTAGTATTGGGAGCACAGATACGCAGTATTTT; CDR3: CASSIGSTDTQYF
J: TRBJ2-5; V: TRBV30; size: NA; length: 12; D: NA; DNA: TGTGCCTGGTCGGGACTCCAAGAGACCCAGTACTTC; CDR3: CAWSGLQETQYF
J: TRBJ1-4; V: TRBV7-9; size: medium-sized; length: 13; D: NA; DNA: TGTGCCAGCAGCTTAGACGGGAATGAAAAACTGTTTTTT; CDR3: CASSLDGNEKLFF
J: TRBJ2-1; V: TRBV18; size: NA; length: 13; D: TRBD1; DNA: TGTGCCAGCTCTCAGACAGGGTACAATGAGCAGTTCTTC; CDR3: CASSQTGYNEQFF
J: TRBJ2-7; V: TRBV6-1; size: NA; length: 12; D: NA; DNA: TGTGCCAGCAGTGGCTACCGCTACGAGCAGTACTTC; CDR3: CASSGYRYEQYF
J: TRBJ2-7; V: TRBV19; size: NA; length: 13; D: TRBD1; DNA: TGTGCCAGTAGTCTCAGACAGGGGGACGAGCAGTACTTC; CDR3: CASSLRQGDEQYF
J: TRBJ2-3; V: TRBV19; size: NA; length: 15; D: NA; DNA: TGTGCCAGTAGTATACGGGGCAGAAGCACAGATACGCAGTATTTT; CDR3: CASSIRGRSTDTQYF
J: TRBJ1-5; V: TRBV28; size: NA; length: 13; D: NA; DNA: TGTGCCAGCCGTCCCGGAGGGCTTCAGCCCCAGCATTTT; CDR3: CASRPGGLQPQHF
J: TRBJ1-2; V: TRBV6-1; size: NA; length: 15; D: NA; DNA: TGTGCCAGCAGTAGTTTCGCGGACAGTTTCTATGGCTACACCTTC; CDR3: CASSSFADSFYGYTF
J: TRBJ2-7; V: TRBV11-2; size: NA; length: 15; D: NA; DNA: TGTGCCAGCAGCTTAGGGGGAAGGGGTCGCGACGAGCAGTACTTC; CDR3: CASSLGGRGRDEQYF
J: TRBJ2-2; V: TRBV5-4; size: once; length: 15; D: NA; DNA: TGTGCCAGCAGCTTGATCGGGATAAGGACCGGGGAGCTGTTTTTT; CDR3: CASSLIGIRTGELFF
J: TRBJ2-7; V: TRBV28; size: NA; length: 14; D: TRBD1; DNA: TGTGCCAGCAGTTTGGAAGGGGGCGGCTACGAGCAGTACTTC; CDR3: CASSLEGGGYEQYF
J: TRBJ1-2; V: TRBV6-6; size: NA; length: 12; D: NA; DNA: TGTGCCACCTTTTGGGGGGGGCAGGGCTACACCTTC; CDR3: CATFWGGQGYTF
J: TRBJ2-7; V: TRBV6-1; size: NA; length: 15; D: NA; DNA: TGTGCCAGCAGCTGGGGGATGGGGGCGGCCTACGAGCAGTACTTC; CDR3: CASSWGMGAAYEQYF
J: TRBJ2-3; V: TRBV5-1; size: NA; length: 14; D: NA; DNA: TGCGCCAGCAGCTTGACAGGGAGTACAGATACGCAGTATTTT; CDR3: CASSLTGSTDTQYF
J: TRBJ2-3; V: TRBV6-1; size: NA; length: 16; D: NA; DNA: TGTGCCAGCAGTGAAGGGCCGGACCGATACACAGATACGCAGTATTTT; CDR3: CASSEGPDRYTDTQYF
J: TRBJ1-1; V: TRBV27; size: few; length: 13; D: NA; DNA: TGTGCCAGCAGTTTTAGCAGGGCCACTGAAGCTTTCTTT; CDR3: CASSFSRATEAFF
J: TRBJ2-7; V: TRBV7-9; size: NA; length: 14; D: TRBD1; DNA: TGTGCCAGCAGCTCGTCAGGGGGCTCCTACGAGCAGTACTTC; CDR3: CASSSSGGSYEQYF
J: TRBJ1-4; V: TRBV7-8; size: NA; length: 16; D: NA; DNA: TGTGCCAGCAGCCCATACCCTAGGGGTCTTCACGAAAAACTGTTTTTT; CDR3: CASSPYPRGLHEKLFF
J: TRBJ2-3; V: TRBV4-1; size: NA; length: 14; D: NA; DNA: TGCGCCAGCAGCCAGAGGGAAGGAGCACCCACGCAGTATTTT; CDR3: CASSQREGAPTQYF
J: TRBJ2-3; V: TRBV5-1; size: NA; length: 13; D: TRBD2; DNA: TGCGCCAGCAGCCTCGACGGGGGGGATACGCAGTATTTT; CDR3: CASSLDGGDTQYF
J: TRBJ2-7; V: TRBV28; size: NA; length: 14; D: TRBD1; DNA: TGTGCCAGCAGTTTCACAGGGGGGACCTACGAGCAGTACTTC; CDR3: CASSFTGGTYEQYF